The 15 T cell receptor beta chains reported below all come from one sample, sequenced in a study of PD-L1 blockade in urothelial cancer. Time point: pretreatment peripheral blood. Produced via immunoSEQ multiplex PCR; TCRdb's table is partial and in-frame only. Among 35,000 to 45,000 clones, 70% to 90% were seen once, and the ten largest hold 25%. The material was PBMCs, obtained around atezolizumab (anti-PD-L1) treatment. The receptor source for this set is a donor at least 40 years old with urothelial cancer.

V gene TRBV11-2 combines with J gene TRBJ2-7, with D possibly TRBD2 on 5 matching bases. Between the trimmed V and J ends, which lost 3 bases and 3 bases, there was a span of 12 bases. The length of the CDR3 is 14 residues. CDR1 is SGHAT, CDR2 FQNNGV, per germline. The chain's CDR3 is CASSLALGNYEQYF. In DNA form, the CDR3 reads TGTGCCAGCAGCTTGGCCCTCGGGAACTACGAGCAGTACTTC.

This chain joins TRBV5-1 and TRBJ1-4; weak D call: TRBD1 (5 bases). CDR1 SGHRS and CDR2 YFSETQ come from the germline V gene. Trimming pared 5 bases from V and 5 bases from J, leaving 16 bases between. This CDR3 comprises 15 residues. The CDR3 here is CASRAGGGGNEKLFF. The CDR3 region has the DNA TGCGCCAGCAGGGCTGGCGGGGGAGGAAATGAAAAACTGTTTTTT.

This rearrangement joins TRBV30 to TRBJ1-1, with 9 positions matching TRBD1. With V trimmed by 3 bases and J by 3 bases, 5 bases remained unmatched. Germline values: CDR1 GTSNPN, CDR2 SVGIG (reference sequence). This CDR3 contains 14 residues. The CDR3 is CAWRTGGSDTEAFF. In DNA form, the CDR3 reads TGTGCCTGGAGGACAGGGGGGAGCGACACTGAAGCTTTCTTT.

This rearrangement joins TRBV4-2 to TRBJ2-1; TRBD2 agrees at 13 bases. The CDR3 runs to 17 residues. V was clipped by 4 bases and J by 2 bases; unmatched bases: 5. Per the germline V gene, CDR1 is LGHNA and CDR2 is YNFKEQ. The CDR3 spells CASSRRTSGSPYNEQFF. The DNA of the CDR3 is TGTGCCAGCAGCCGACGGACTAGCGGGAGTCCCTACAATGAGCAGTTCTTC.

This clone was found once. The V call is TRBV10-3, the J call TRBJ2-7; D possibly corresponds to TRBD1 (5 bases). The CDR3 loop spans 12 amino acids. With 11 bases removed from V and 0 bases from J, the gap between germline ends came to 11 bases. Germline V gene sequence: CDR1 ENHRY, CDR2 SYGVKD. CDR3 in DNA: TGTGCCGTCTCAGGACACTCCTACGAGCAGTACTTC. It specifies CAVSGHSYEQYF.

The rearrangement links TRBV6-5 to TRBJ2-7; TRBD2 matches 8 bases. Germline V CDR1 and CDR2: MNHEY, SVGAGI. The V gene end was trimmed by 2 bases and the J gene end by 4 bases; junction bases not matched to a gene: 4. This CDR3 is 14 amino acids long. This CDR3 reads CASSYQREFYEQYF. CDR3 sequence (DNA): TGTGCCAGCAGTTACCAGCGGGAGTTTTACGAGCAGTACTTC.

A word on this clone: Mismatch with germline at one junction end may stem from a read error. The rearrangement joins TRBV27 to TRBJ2-7; D call uncertain. The CDR3 length is 14 residues. Germline values: CDR1 MNHEY, CDR2 SMNVEV (reference sequence). As DNA, the CDR3 is TGTGCCAGCAGTTTATGGCGAGGCTCCGACGAGCAGTACTTC. The encoded protein is CASSLWRGSDEQYF.

The chain has TRBV7-6 and TRBJ1-3, with D possibly matching TRBD1 (5 bases). Germline CDR1 SGHVS, CDR2 FNYEAQ. The CDR3 is made up of 15 amino acids. The V end was cut by 0 bases, the J end by 4 bases, with 10 bases between. CDR3: CASSLAGGGGNTIYF. The DNA for the CDR3 is TGTGCCAGCAGCTTAGCGGGGGGAGGAGGAAACACCATATATTTT. The entire variable domain, with the rest obtained from reference TRBV7-6 and TRBJ1-3, is as follows: GAGVSQSPRYKVTKRGQDVALRCDPISGHVSLYWYRQALGQGPEFLTYFNYEAQQDKSGLPNDRFSAERPEGSISTLTIQRTEQRDSAMYRCASSLAGGGGNTIYFGEGSWLTVV.

The chain combines TRBV4-1 with TRBJ1-5; weak D call: TRBD1 (5 bases). This CDR3 is 16 amino acids long. In germline, CDR1 is MGHRA, CDR2 YSYEKL. The V and J ends lost 1 base and 5 bases respectively, with 15 bases between them. The CDR3 region is CASSQGGEGPYQPQHF. The CDR3 DNA sequence: TGCGCCAGCAGCCAAGGGGGGGAAGGGCCGTATCAGCCCCAGCATTTT.

The table lists this clone with a count of one. The chain combines TRBV27 with TRBJ2-1; TRBD2 is a possible D gene (5 bases). Germline V CDR1 and CDR2: MNHEY, SMNVEV (reference sequence). Trimming stripped 5 bases from V and 0 bases from J, with 11 bases between. The CDR3 spans 15 residues. CDR3 bases: TGTGCCAGCAGTCCCCTGGGGAGCTCCTACAATGAGCAGTTCTTC. Translation: CASSPLGSSYNEQFF.

The chain links TRBV6-6 to TRBJ2-5; D not resolved. The CDR3 consists of 12 residues. The V end lost 6 bases, the J end lost 1 base, and 6 bases lay between the germline ends. Germline V gene data show CDR1 as MNHNY and CDR2 as SVGAGI (reference sequence). CDR3 in amino acids: CASSSPQETQYF. The CDR3 DNA reads TGTGCCAGCAGCTCCCCCCAAGAGACCCAGTACTTC.

The chain joins TRBV11-2 to TRBJ2-1; D unclear. Germline-derived CDR1 and CDR2 are SGHAT and FQNNGV. This CDR3 has 15 amino acids. Trimming took off 8 bases at V and 3 bases at J, with 17 bases between the two ends. CDR3 DNA: TGTGCCAGCGGAACTACTAAATCCAACTACAATGAGCAGTTCTTC. Translated, it gives CASGTTKSNYNEQFF.

The chain recombines TRBV28 with TRBJ2-7, with 8 bases aligning to TRBD2. Trimming cost V 7 bases and J 5 bases; bases outside gene matches: 13. The CDR3 extends over 15 amino acids. Germline values: CDR1 MDHEN, CDR2 SYDVKM. The CDR3 protein is CASTPGGLVGHEQYF. The CDR3 coding sequence is TGTGCCAGCACCCCCGGGGGACTAGTCGGGCACGAGCAGTACTTC.

V and J are TRBV27 and TRBJ1-5, with TRBD1 as a possible D gene (6 bases). Germline V CDR1 and CDR2: MNHEY, SMNVEV (reference sequence). Trimming removed 0 bases at V and 8 bases at J, with 14 bases between. The CDR3 loop spans 15 amino acids. The chain's CDR3 is CASSLSHRGAEPQHF. In nucleotides, the CDR3 is TGTGCCAGCAGTTTATCCCACCGGGGGGCTGAGCCCCAGCATTTT.

The chain links TRBV28 to TRBJ2-2; 8 nucleotides match TRBD2. The V segment lost 5 bases and the J segment 5 bases; nucleotides outside the gene matches: 4. CDR1 and CDR2 from the germline V gene are MDHEN and SYDVKM. The CDR3 loop spans 14 amino acids. CDR3 region: CASSRGGRTGELFF. The DNA for the CDR3 is TGTGCCAGCAGTCGGGGGGGCCGTACCGGGGAGCTGTTTTTT. Supplemented by reference TRBV28 and TRBJ2-2, the full variable domain reads DVKVTQSSRYLVKRTGEKVFLECVQDMDHENMFWYRQDPGLGLRLIYFSYDVKMKEKGDIPEGYSVSREKKERFSLILESASTNQTSMYLCASSRGGRTGELFFGEGSRLTVL.